This T cell receptor beta chain came from a study of cytomegalovirus exposure and HLA in healthy donors. Trimming removed 0 bases at V and 4 bases at J, with 8 bases between. The CDR3 consists of 13 residues. The germline V gene has CDR1 SGHRS and CDR2 YFSETQ. It was with 60 Vbeta and 13 Jbeta primers that the PCR ran. Assay used: immunoSEQ multiplex PCR; TCRdb lists only in-frame clones, some missing. The table lists roughly 190,000 clones, roughly nine tenths of them singletons. Sequenced: PBMCs. The clonotype was recovered from a boy younger than 10 in good health and CMV-seronegative. The chain recombines TRBV5-1 with TRBJ2-7, with a tentative D call TRBD1 (6 bases). This CDR3 is CASSLGTDYEQYF. CDR3 in DNA: TGCGCCAGCAGCTTGGGGACAGATTACGAGCAGTACTTC.